These 30 T cell receptor beta chains came from one sample sequenced in a study of cytomegalovirus exposure and HLA in healthy donors (dated by TCRdb to about 2017). Receptors were amplified or captured by the immunoSEQ multiplex PCR assay. For the multiplex PCR, a mixture combining 60 forward primers for TCR Vbeta segments and 13 reverse primers for TCR Jbeta segments was used. TCRdb's version of the immuneACCESS table is confined to in-frame rearrangements and falls short of the full clone set. An unresolved V gene accounts for under half of the shortfall where checked; the remainder is of unknown origin. The sample includes 100,000 to 150,000 clones, with approximately 80% observed a single time. The top ten clonotypes cover 0.75% to 0.95% of the sample. Sequenced input: PBMCs. These receptors all come from a woman aged 55-70 years in good health and CMV-seronegative.

The chain recombines TRBV18 with TRBJ2-3, with a possible D match to TRBD1 (6 bases). The CDR3 has 14 amino acids. V lost 3 bases to trimming and J lost 2 bases, with 9 bases between them. Germline values: CDR1 KGHSH, CDR2 LQKENI. CDR3 residues: CASSPSGATDTQYF. The CDR3 DNA follows: TGTGCCAGCTCACCCTCAGGGGCCACAGATACGCAGTATTTT.

The V call is TRBV6-1, the J call TRBJ2-7; 11 bases fit TRBD2. The CDR3 runs to 15 residues. Germline CDR1 reads MNHNS; CDR2 reads SASEGT. V lost 6 bases to trimming and J lost 0 bases; unmatched junction nucleotides: 4. The CDR3 is CASRDGLAGSYEQYF. As DNA, the CDR3 is TGTGCCAGCAGGGATGGACTAGCGGGCTCCTACGAGCAGTACTTC.

This clone turned up a few times. The chain is built from TRBV11-2 and TRBJ1-3, with D perhaps TRBD1 (5 bases). The CDR3 extends over 15 amino acids. The germline gives CDR1 SGHAT, CDR2 FQNNGV. The V gene lost 1 base and the J gene lost 0 bases, with 7 bases spanning the gap. For the CDR3, the DNA is TGTGCCAGCAGCTTAGTCCAGGGCTCTGGAAACACCATATATTTT. The encoded protein is CASSLVQGSGNTIYF.

The chain recombines TRBV18 with TRBJ1-3; D is ambiguous. V was trimmed by 3 bases and J by 0 bases, leaving 12 bases between them. The CDR3 consists of 16 residues. Looked up from germline, CDR1 is KGHSH and CDR2 is LQKENI. CDR3 amino acids: CASSPAAFSSGNTIYF. In DNA form, the CDR3 reads TGTGCCAGCTCACCGGCGGCCTTCTCCTCTGGAAACACCATATATTTT. Drawing the rest from reference TRBV18 and TRBJ1-3, the complete variable domain is NAGVMQNPRHLVRRRGQEARLRCSPMKGHSHVYWYRQLPEEGLKFMVYLQKENIIDESGMPKERFSAEFPKEGPSILRIQQVVRGDSAAYFCASSPAAFSSGNTIYFGEGSWLTVV.

The V and J genes are TRBV15 and TRBJ1-5; the match to TRBD1 covers 9 bases. Germline V gene data show CDR1 as LNHNV and CDR2 as YYDKDF (reference sequence). The CDR3 has 16 residues. With V trimmed by 2 bases and J by 5 bases, 7 bases remained unmatched. CDR3 bases: TGTGCCACCAGCAGATCTTGGGGACAGGGCCATCAGCCCCAGCATTTT. As protein: CATSRSWGQGHQPQHF. The whole variable domain, filled in from reference TRBV15 and TRBJ1-5, reads DAMVIQNPRYQVTQFGKPVTLSCSQTLNHNVMYWYQQKSSQAPKLLFHYYDKDFNNEADTPDNFQSRRPNTSFCFLDIRSPGLGDTAMYLCATSRSWGQGHQPQHFGDGTRLSIL.

The CDR3 is CASSSGGGQGNTEAFF. The DNA for the CDR3 is TGTGCCAGCAGTTCAGGGGGGGGACAGGGGAACACTGAAGCTTTCTTT. V gene TRBV28 combines with J gene TRBJ1-1, with 9 bases identical to TRBD1. Germline V gene sequence: CDR1 MDHEN, CDR2 SYDVKM. This CDR3 comprises 16 residues. Trimming at V came to 4 bases and at J to 1 base, leaving 7 bases not matched to a gene.

V and J are TRBV11-3 and TRBJ2-2, with D possibly being TRBD2 (6 bases). Trimming removed 5 bases at V and 6 bases at J, with 19 bases between. CDR1 and CDR2 from the germline V gene are SGHNT and YENEEA. The CDR3 runs 16 residues. The CDR3 bases are TGTGCCAGCAGCCGACAGCCTCTTACTAGCTCCGGGGAGCTGTTTTTT. As protein: CASSRQPLTSSGELFF.

This clone was seen more than once but under ten times. V and J are TRBV10-1 and TRBJ2-3, with 9 bases matching TRBD2. The CDR3 consists of 16 residues. Germline V lookup: CDR1 WNHNN, CDR2 SYGVQD (reference sequence). After removal of 5 bases from V and 2 bases from J, the junction contained 8 bases not matched to a gene. CDR3 in DNA: TGCGCCAGCAGTACCGGGACTAGCCATATCACAGATACGCAGTATTTT. Translated: CASSTGTSHITDTQYF.

This clone was detected only a few times. J is TRBJ1-3 and V is TRBV5-5; D is uncertain. This CDR3 is 15 amino acids long. Germline V CDR1 and CDR2: SGHKS, YYEKEE (reference sequence). The V end lost 4 bases, the J end lost 0 bases, and 11 bases lay between the germline ends. The CDR3 sequence is CASSPDISSGNTIYF. In DNA form, the CDR3 reads TGTGCCAGCAGCCCAGACATCAGCTCTGGAAACACCATATATTTT.

The chain combines TRBV18 with TRBJ2-5; TRBD1 might be the D (6 bases). Germline CDR1 is KGHSH and CDR2 is LQKENI. The germline V and J ends were trimmed by 6 bases and 2 bases, with 13 bases remaining between them. CDR3 length: 14 amino acids. CDR3 protein: CASSPSGQQETQYF. CDR3 nucleotide sequence: TGTGCCAGCTCCCCATCCGGACAGCAAGAGACCCAGTACTTC.

This clone was detected only a few times. The gene calls are TRBV30 and TRBJ2-5; D might be TRBD2 (5 bases). The germline V gene encodes CDR1 GTSNPN and CDR2 SVGIG (reference sequence). V was pared by 1 base and J by 5 bases, with 11 bases between. The length of the CDR3 is 13 residues. CDR3 in DNA: TGTGCCTGGAGTGAGTACGGGATGGAGACCCAGTACTTC. This encodes CAWSEYGMETQYF.

The chain combines TRBV29-1 with TRBJ1-5; no reliable D call. Germline V gene data show CDR1 as SQVTM and CDR2 as ANQGSEA. The CDR3 is 13 residues long. Trimming pared 6 bases from V and 4 bases from J, leaving 13 bases between. The CDR3 nucleotides are TGCAGCGTCGGGTCGCCTCCTAATCAGCCCCAGCATTTT. Translating it yields CSVGSPPNQPQHF.

In this sample, this clone turned up a few times. The chain carries TRBV19 and TRBJ2-5, with 12 bases lining up with TRBD1. Trimming cost V 6 bases and J 5 bases; bases outside gene matches: 7. The germline CDR1 and CDR2 sequences are LNHDA and SQIVND (reference sequence). There are 15 residues in the CDR3. The CDR3 DNA reads TGTGCCAGTAGACCTGCGGGACAGGGGGCGGAGACCCAGTACTTC. It is translated as CASRPAGQGAETQYF.

This clone appeared once. CDR3 residues: CATSVQDEQFF. DNA for the CDR3: TGTGCCACCAGCGTTCAGGATGAGCAGTTCTTC. The chain employs TRBV15 and TRBJ2-1; D uncertain. V lost 5 bases and J 8 bases, leaving 7 bases between the germline ends. There are 11 residues in the CDR3. From germline, CDR1 is LNHNV and CDR2 YYDKDF (reference sequence).

The rearrangement uses TRBV14 and TRBJ2-5, with 13 bases that match TRBD2. Germline assignment: CDR1 SGHDN and CDR2 FVKESK. CDR3 size: 16 residues. Unmatched junction bases numbered 8, after V lost 5 bases and J lost 5 bases. CDR3 nucleotides: TGTGCCAGCAGCTACGGACTAGCGGGAGTCGGGGAGACCCAGTACTTC. Residues: CASSYGLAGVGETQYF.

This chain joins TRBV28 and TRBJ1-2; 7 bases agree with TRBD1. The CDR3 consists of 13 residues. Germline V gene data show CDR1 as MDHEN and CDR2 as SYDVKM. Trimming at V came to 2 bases and at J to 4 bases, leaving 1 base not matched to a gene. CDR3 sequence: CASSLRQGYGYTF. CDR3 nucleotides: TGTGCCAGCAGTTTACGACAGGGCTATGGCTACACCTTC.

The chain is built from TRBV12-5 and TRBJ1-2; tentatively, D is TRBD1 (5 bases). Germline V gives CDR1 LGHNT, CDR2 FRNRAP. The V gene lost 6 bases and the J gene lost 2 bases, with 16 bases spanning the gap. The CDR3 length is 15 residues. CDR3 sequence reads: CASGLRGGSNYGYTF. The CDR3 bases are TGTGCTAGTGGGTTACGGGGGGGGAGCAACTATGGCTACACCTTC.

The CDR3 nucleotides read TGTGCCTGGAGTCTCTGGAGACGCAATCAGCCCCAGCATTTT. It translates to CAWSLWRRNQPQHF. The chain employs TRBV30 and TRBJ1-5, with unresolved D. The germline CDR1 and CDR2 sequences are GTSNPN and SVGIG (reference sequence). The CDR3 sequence is 14 residues long. Trimming removed 2 bases from V and 2 bases from J, with 10 bases in between.

V and J are TRBV27 and TRBJ2-1, with 7 bases fitting TRBD2. Germline CDR1 reads MNHEY; CDR2 reads SMNVEV (reference sequence). The CDR3 length is 14 residues. V shed 5 bases and J 4 bases; nucleotides not matched to a gene: 5. The DNA of the CDR3 is TGTGCCAGCAGTCCTAACGGGGGGTACAATGAGCAGTTCTTC. It translates to CASSPNGGYNEQFF.

This clone was found a few times. The genes are TRBV10-3 and TRBJ2-2; no clear D. The V end lost 4 bases, the J end lost 1 base, and 4 bases lay between the germline ends. In germline, CDR1 is ENHRY, CDR2 SYGVKD. The CDR3 extends over 13 amino acids. CDR3 in DNA: TGTGCCATCAGTGGCAGGAACACCGGGGAGCTGTTTTTT. It encodes CAISGRNTGELFF.

The rearrangement joins TRBV7-9 to TRBJ2-7, with 9 nucleotides matching TRBD1. The CDR3 extends over 15 amino acids. Per germline, CDR1 SEHNR and CDR2 FQNEAQ (reference sequence). The junction had 10 bases not matched to a gene; V was cut back by 5 bases and J by 5 bases. CDR3 DNA: TGTGCCAGCAGCCCCGACAGGGGGGAGTTCCACGAGCAGTACTTC. It encodes CASSPDRGEFHEQYF.

The genes are TRBV28 and TRBJ1-1, with D unresolved. The CDR3 consists of 15 residues. V shed 2 bases and J shed 1 base, with 11 bases lying between them. The germline V gene encodes CDR1 MDHEN and CDR2 SYDVKM. As DNA, the CDR3 is TGTGCCAGCAGTTTAGGGTCTGGCGGGAACACTGAAGCTTTCTTT. This codes for CASSLGSGGNTEAFF.

The chain combines TRBV7-9 with TRBJ2-2; 8 bases are shared with TRBD1. CDR1 is SEHNR, CDR2 FQNEAQ, per germline (reference sequence). With V trimmed by 3 bases and J by 4 bases, 4 bases remained unmatched. CDR3 size: 15 residues. CDR3 region: CASSFGQGATGELFF. The CDR3 nucleotides are TGTGCCAGCAGCTTCGGACAGGGCGCCACCGGGGAGCTGTTTTTT.

The rearrangement links TRBV7-6 to TRBJ2-3; 9 bases match TRBD1. Germline V gene data show CDR1 as SGHVS and CDR2 as FNYEAQ. The V gene end was trimmed by 4 bases and the J gene end by 4 bases; junction bases not matched to a gene: 9. This CDR3 region has 16 residues. The CDR3 protein is CASSSRRTGVADTQYF. The CDR3 bases are TGTGCCAGCAGCTCCCGCCGGACAGGGGTTGCAGATACGCAGTATTTT.

The chain joins TRBV28 to TRBJ1-2; 7 bases are a match to TRBD1. The CDR3 consists of 14 residues. Germline V CDR1 and CDR2: MDHEN, SYDVKM. V was clipped by 6 bases and J by 3 bases; unmatched bases: 7. The CDR3 loop reads CASSHRGRYYGYTF. Written as DNA, the CDR3 is TGTGCCAGCAGCCACAGGGGCCGCTACTATGGCTACACCTTC.

V is TRBV5-4 and J is TRBJ2-3, with 7 bases identical to TRBD2. Germline V CDR1 and CDR2: SGHNT, YYREEE (reference sequence). The V segment lost 7 bases and the J segment 2 bases; nucleotides outside the gene matches: 7. The CDR3 extends over 14 amino acids. CDR3 bases: TGTGCCAGCCGGGTGGGAGGGAACACAGATACGCAGTATTTT. The encoded protein is CASRVGGNTDTQYF.

The chain recombines TRBV7-9 with TRBJ2-7, with 9 bases lining up with TRBD1. V was pared by 3 bases and J by 12 bases, with 6 bases of the junction left unmatched. The CDR3 is 12 residues long. CDR1 and CDR2 (germline): SEHNR, FQNEAQ (reference sequence). The CDR3 DNA reads as TGTGCCAGCAGCTTGGGACAGGGAAAAACGTACTTC. Translation: CASSLGQGKTYF.

This clone was recorded a few times. The chain is built from TRBV7-8 and TRBJ1-2; 9 bases are a match to TRBD1. This CDR3 spans 15 amino acids. Losses at the gene ends were 2 bases for V and 5 bases for J; bases not matched to a gene: 6. Germline lookup yields CDR1 SGHVS and CDR2 FQNEAQ. The CDR3 protein is CASSLTGGARYGYTF. The CDR3 DNA is TGTGCCAGCAGCTTAACAGGGGGCGCCCGGTATGGCTACACCTTC.

The chain employs TRBV7-2 and TRBJ2-5, with TRBD2 matching 10 bases. V was clipped by 1 base and J by 2 bases; unmatched bases: 13. The CDR3 extends over 19 amino acids. The germline gives CDR1 SGHTA, CDR2 FQGNSA. CDR3: CASSLVASGSPKTQETQYF. The CDR3 region has the DNA TGTGCCAGCAGCTTAGTTGCTAGCGGGAGCCCTAAAACACAAGAGACCCAGTACTTC. The variable domain in full, with the rest retrieved from reference TRBV7-2 and TRBJ2-5, is GAGVSQSPSNKVTEKGKDVELRCDPISGHTALYWYRQSLGQGLEFLIYFQGNSAPDKSGLPSDRFSAERTGGSVSTLTIQRTQQEDSAVYLCASSLVASGSPKTQETQYFGPGTRLLVL.

The table lists this clone with a few counts. This sequence joins TRBV7-2 and TRBJ2-7, with TRBD2 identical over 7 bases. There are 14 residues in the CDR3. Germline CDR1 reads SGHTA; CDR2 reads FQGNSA. Losses at the gene ends were 4 bases for V and 0 bases for J; bases not matched to a gene: 3. The CDR3 is CASSSGLVSYEQYF. The DNA for the CDR3 is TGTGCCAGCAGCTCAGGACTAGTCTCCTACGAGCAGTACTTC.